The clone carrying this T cell receptor (beta chain) was seen repeatedly, ten times or more. Its antigen is undetermined. The data originate from a study of T-cell reconstitution after alpha-beta-depleted transplantation in children. General observations from the study: Reportedly, roughly two months post-transplant, alpha-beta T cells arose from several hundred expanded graft clones. High day-60 TCRbeta diversity in some patients came from surviving recipient T cells and thymic progenitors. Hyperexpanded clones declined; after one year, newly produced T cells mostly supplied diversity.

The TCRbeta library incorporated unique molecular identifiers. MiXCR was run by TCRdb on the PCR reads, yielding one entry per CDR3 protein. The sample yields roughly 790,000 distinct CDR3 sequences, around 17% seen once. Germline trimming cut 5 bases from V and 3 bases from J; bases unmatched to any gene: 8. CDR3 size: 16 residues. Source: PBMCs, mostly from graft donor cells, taken 360 days after TCRalphabeta/CD19-depleted stem cell transplant. This chain connects TRBV12-3 or TRBV12-4 to TRBJ2-3, with 10 bases matching TRBD2. The sequence derives from a male patient between 5 and 17 years old who had a stem cell transplant for acute lymphoblastic leukemia, so the T cells may come from the graft donor. In DNA form, the CDR3 reads TGTGCCAGCAGTACACACGGGGGACTAGCGACAGATACGCAGTATTTT. This gives the protein CASSTHGGLATDTQYF.